One and the same sample provided the 14 T cell receptor beta chains below, sequenced in a study of cytomegalovirus exposure and HLA in healthy donors. Use of 60 Vbeta and 13 Jbeta primers characterized the PCR. Sequencing was performed with immunoSEQ multiplex PCR; in TCRdb, only in-frame clones are kept and a portion is missing. The sample records hundreds of thousands of clones, less than 85% being singletons. Sequencing was performed on PBMCs. The receptors stem from a man in his late teens or twenties in good health and CMV-seronegative.

This clone was found once. This chain uses TRBV27 with TRBJ1-5, with a possible D match to TRBD1 (6 bases). The V gene's germline CDR1 is MNHEY and CDR2 SMNVEV (reference sequence). The length of the CDR3 is 16 residues. The ends were cut back, 9 bases at V and 4 bases at J, with 22 bases in the middle. CDR3 sequence reads: CASRGSGASRNQPQHF. CDR3 nucleotide sequence: TGTGCCAGTAGGGGGTCCGGGGCCTCCCGGAATCAGCCCCAGCATTTT.

The V gene is TRBV28, the J gene TRBJ1-5; D gene uncertain. Germline V gives CDR1 MDHEN, CDR2 SYDVKM. With 2 bases removed from V and 2 bases from J, the gap between germline ends came to 10 bases. The CDR3 covers 15 residues. The CDR3: CASSLRLAGNQPQHF. DNA of the CDR3: TGTGCCAGCAGTTTAAGGTTAGCGGGCAATCAGCCCCAGCATTTT. Full variable domain (outside the CDR3, taken from reference TRBV28 and TRBJ1-5): DVKVTQSSRYLVKRTGEKVFLECVQDMDHENMFWYRQDPGLGLRLIYFSYDVKMKEKGDIPEGYSVSREKKERFSLILESASTNQTSMYLCASSLRLAGNQPQHFGDGTRLSIL.

The CDR3, as DNA: TGTGCCAGCAGCCATTCATTCACCGGGACAGCGAGCTACGAGCAGTACTTC. It encodes CASSHSFTGTASYEQYF. This sequence joins TRBV5-6 and TRBJ2-7, with 7 bases identical to TRBD1. The germline V gene has CDR1 SGHDT and CDR2 YYEEEE. Losses at the gene ends were 4 bases for V and 3 bases for J; bases not matched to a gene: 16. The CDR3 consists of 17 residues.

This chain connects TRBV7-3 to TRBJ2-1; 8 bases agree with TRBD2. The germline gives CDR1 SGHTA, CDR2 FQGTGA. V was clipped by 5 bases and J by 4 bases; unmatched bases: 4. The CDR3 spans 14 residues. The CDR3 protein is CASSPGTSYNEQFF. Written as DNA, the CDR3 is TGTGCCAGCAGCCCCGGGACTAGTTACAATGAGCAGTTCTTC. Variable domain in full (rest from reference TRBV7-3 and TRBJ2-1): GAGVSQTPSNKVTEKGKYVELRCDPISGHTALYWYRQSLGQGPEFLIYFQGTGAADDSGLPNDRFFAVRPEGSVSTLKIQRTERGDSAVYLCASSPGTSYNEQFFGPGTRLTVL.

The V and J genes are TRBV28 and TRBJ1-5; tentatively, D is TRBD1 (5 bases). CDR1 is MDHEN and CDR2 is SYDVKM in the germline V gene. The CDR3 extends over 15 amino acids. With 3 bases removed from V and 5 bases from J, the gap between germline ends came to 14 bases. The CDR3 loop is CASSFSWGRDQPQHF. CDR3 nucleotide sequence: TGTGCCAGCAGTTTTTCTTGGGGCAGGGATCAGCCCCAGCATTTT.

The chain carries TRBV25-1 and TRBJ1-2, with TRBD1 as a possible D gene (5 bases). Trimming took off 5 bases at V and 7 bases at J, with 14 bases between the two ends. In germline, CDR1 is MGHDK, CDR2 SYGVNS. This CDR3 region has 13 residues. The CDR3 spells CASSIDSSAGYTF. CDR3 coding DNA: TGTGCCAGCAGTATAGACAGCTCGGCTGGCTACACCTTC.

The chain employs TRBV28 and TRBJ1-2, with D possibly TRBD1 on 5 matching bases. The germline gives CDR1 MDHEN, CDR2 SYDVKM. This CDR3 has 18 amino acids. The V end lost 2 bases, the J end lost 4 bases, and 23 bases lay between the germline ends. CDR3 in amino acids: CASSLGALMGMVSYGYTF. DNA for the CDR3: TGTGCCAGCAGTTTAGGGGCCCTAATGGGGATGGTTAGCTATGGCTACACCTTC.

The genes are TRBV7-9 and TRBJ1-2; D perhaps matches TRBD1 (6 bases). The V gene lost 4 bases and the J gene lost 6 bases, with 15 bases spanning the gap. The CDR3 is made up of 14 amino acids. Per germline, CDR1 SEHNR and CDR2 FQNEAQ (reference sequence). In DNA, the CDR3 is TGTGCCAGCAGCTCCTGGACCTCAGGGGATGGCTACACCTTC. Residues: CASSSWTSGDGYTF.

As concerns this clone: The junction departs from the called germline gene at one end, perhaps through a read error. This chain connects TRBV9 to TRBJ1-1, with D maybe TRBD1 (6 bases). CDR1 and CDR2 from the germline V gene are SGDLS and YYNGEE. This CDR3 has 13 residues. The CDR3 DNA is TGTGCCAGCAGCGAGACAGGTAACACTGGAGCTTTCTTT. It specifies CASSETGNTGAFF.

V gene TRBV2 combines with J gene TRBJ1-2, with D possibly TRBD1 on 6 matching bases. V shed 3 bases and J shed 5 bases, with 10 bases lying between them. CDR3 length: 13 amino acids. CDR1 is SNHLY and CDR2 is FYNNEI in the germline V gene. CDR3 loop: CASSDGRGYGYTF. As DNA, the CDR3 is TGTGCCAGCAGTGACGGCAGGGGTTATGGCTACACCTTC. Together with reference TRBV2 and TRBJ1-2, the CDR3 gives the full variable domain: EPEVTQTPSHQVTQMGQEVILRCVPISNHLYFYWYRQILGQKVEFLVSFYNNEISEKSEIFDDQFSVERPDGSNFTLKIRSTKLEDSAMYFCASSDGRGYGYTFGSGTRLTVV.

The rearrangement uses TRBV19 and TRBJ1-1; D might be TRBD1 (5 bases). V lost 9 bases and J lost 13, with 21 bases in between. The CDR3 contains 12 residues. Germline CDR1 LNHDA, CDR2 SQIVND (reference sequence). The CDR3 sequence: CASKLLDPQGFF. The CDR3 DNA reads as TGTGCCAGCAAACTTTTGGACCCTCAGGGTTTCTTT.

The V gene is TRBV4-2, the J gene TRBJ1-1; 7 nucleotides agree with TRBD1. The CDR3 runs to 14 residues. In germline, CDR1 is LGHNA, CDR2 YNFKEQ. V was clipped by 8 bases and J by 1 base; unmatched bases: 7. CDR3 coding DNA: TGTGCCAGCCGGAGGACAGGCCAGAACACTGAAGCTTTCTTT. Translated, it gives CASRRTGQNTEAFF.

The V call is TRBV2, the J call TRBJ2-4, with TRBD2 as a possible D gene (6 bases). The CDR3 is 14 residues long. Germline V lookup: CDR1 SNHLY, CDR2 FYNNEI. V was trimmed by 3 bases and J by 9 bases, leaving 15 bases between them. The CDR3 region is CASSDGRGGTIQYF. CDR3 bases: TGTGCCAGCAGTGATGGTAGGGGAGGAACCATTCAGTACTTC.

The chain has TRBV5-1 and TRBJ2-5; 7 bases fit TRBD1. The V segment lost 2 bases and the J segment 4 bases; nucleotides outside the gene matches: 5. There are 14 residues in the CDR3. Per germline, CDR1 SGHRS and CDR2 YFSETQ. CDR3 nucleotide sequence: TGCGCCAGCAGCTTTACGACAGGGTTAGAGACCCAGTACTTC. It encodes CASSFTTGLETQYF.